Listed here are 29 T cell receptor beta chains from one sample, sequenced in a study of blood T cell repertoires in COVID-19. TCRdb's copy holds only in-frame clones and misses some; the assay was immunoSEQ multiplex PCR. Of approximately 180,000 clones in the sample, around nine tenths were seen once. Material for sequencing was peripheral blood. The receptors shown here come from a man between 40 and 49 years old with active or convalescent COVID-19.

The chain couples TRBV15 to TRBJ2-4; D is unclear. CDR1 is LNHNV, CDR2 YYDKDF, per germline (reference sequence). V lost 0 bases to trimming and J lost 5 bases, with 14 bases between them. The CDR3 runs 16 residues. The CDR3 reads CATSRELSPGENIQYF. The CDR3 DNA reads as TGTGCCACCAGCAGAGAACTTTCGCCTGGTGAAAACATTCAGTACTTC.

V gene TRBV2 combines with J gene TRBJ2-1, with 11 bases aligning to TRBD1. The V and J ends lost 4 bases and 1 base, in that order; junction bases with no gene match: 21. This CDR3 spans 22 amino acids. In germline, CDR1 is SNHLY, CDR2 FYNNEI. The CDR3: CASSAGQGVPTFFGGSYNEQFF. Written as DNA, the CDR3 is TGTGCCAGCAGTGCGGGACAGGGGGTCCCTACTTTTTTCGGCGGTTCCTACAATGAGCAGTTCTTC.

The genes are TRBV9 and TRBJ2-2; TRBD2 agrees at 15 bases. The germline V gene has CDR1 SGDLS and CDR2 YYNGEE. With 3 bases clipped from V and 4 bases from J, the junction kept 1 base outside the gene matches. CDR3 size: 16 residues. Written as DNA, the CDR3 is TGTGCCAGCAGCGCGGGACTAGCGGGGGGCACCGGGGAGCTGTTTTTT. Translated: CASSAGLAGGTGELFF.

The DNA of the CDR3 is TGTGCCAGCAGCTCGGACATGCACACTGAAGCTTTCTTT. Translating gives CASSSDMHTEAFF. The gene calls are TRBV9 and TRBJ1-1; a weak D match, TRBD1 (5 bases). The CDR3 covers 13 residues. V lost 4 bases and J lost 3, with 10 bases in between. CDR1 is SGDLS and CDR2 is YYNGEE in the germline V gene.

The V gene is TRBV27, the J gene TRBJ2-5; TRBD2 aligns across 7 bases. V gave up 6 bases and J gave up 7 bases; unmatched junction bases: 14. This CDR3 comprises 15 residues. Germline V gene lookup returns CDR1 MNHEY and CDR2 SMNVEV (reference sequence). CDR3 sequence reads: CASSSLHLGEGTQYF. Written as DNA, the CDR3 is TGTGCCAGCAGCTCGCTTCACCTAGGGGAGGGGACCCAGTACTTC.

The sample holds one count of this clone. Within the sample, other DNA sequences also encode this same CDR3. V usage is TRBV30 and J usage is TRBJ2-3; weak D call: TRBD2 (6 bases). Trimming pared 3 bases from V and 5 bases from J, leaving 9 bases between. Per the germline V gene, CDR1 is GTSNPN and CDR2 is SVGIG (reference sequence). This CDR3 spans 12 amino acids. CDR3 sequence reads: CAWSGRGDTQYF. The CDR3 region has the DNA TGTGCCTGGAGCGGGAGAGGAGATACGCAGTATTTT.

The chain uses TRBV11-3 and TRBJ1-6; no reliable D call. CDR3 length: 16 amino acids. CDR1 is SGHNT, CDR2 YENEEA, per germline. With 5 bases removed from V and 1 base from J, the gap between germline ends came to 12 bases. CDR3 protein: CASSHSLRSYNSPLHF. Here the CDR3 DNA reads TGTGCCAGCAGCCATTCCTTGAGGTCCTATAATTCACCCCTCCACTTT.

The chain couples TRBV5-1 to TRBJ1-4; possible D gene TRBD1, 6 bases. In germline, CDR1 is SGHRS, CDR2 YFSETQ. The V end was cut by 0 bases, the J end by 7 bases, with 13 bases between. The CDR3 runs to 15 residues. CDR3 nucleotides: TGCGCCAGCAGCTTGGAAGGTGGGGGCGGTGAAAAACTGTTTTTT. Translating gives CASSLEGGGGEKLFF.

This clone was seen just once. The sample holds other DNA sequences that translate to the same CDR3. In nucleotides, the CDR3 is TGTGCCAGCAGCTTAGCGAGGGGGAACTATGGCTACACCTTC. It encodes CASSLARGNYGYTF. V gene TRBV7-2 combines with J gene TRBJ1-2; tentative D call: TRBD1 (6 bases). The CDR3 consists of 14 residues. The V end lost 0 bases, the J end lost 2 bases, and 7 bases lay between the germline ends. CDR1 is SGHTA and CDR2 is FQGNSA in the germline V gene. Based on the CDR3 plus reference TRBV7-2 and TRBJ1-2, the full variable domain is GAGVSQSPSNKVTEKGKDVELRCDPISGHTALYWYRQSLGQGLEFLIYFQGNSAPDKSGLPSDRFSAERTGGSVSTLTIQRTQQEDSAVYLCASSLARGNYGYTFGSGTRLTVV.

The CDR3 sequence is CASTTGGTEAFF. For the CDR3, the DNA is TGTGCCAGCACCACCGGAGGTACTGAAGCTTTCTTT. The chain uses TRBV12-3 or TRBV12-4 and TRBJ1-1; the D is unclear. The CDR3 contains 12 residues. With 7 bases removed from V and 5 bases from J, the gap between germline ends came to 11 bases.

This chain links TRBV20-1 with TRBJ2-2; D is ambiguous. The CDR3 totals 11 residues. V gave up 5 bases and J gave up 5 bases, with 6 bases separating them. The germline CDR1 and CDR2 sequences are DFQATT and SNEGSKA (reference sequence). CDR3 loop: CSARKTGELFF. The DNA for the CDR3 is TGCAGTGCTCGTAAAACCGGGGAGCTGTTTTTT.

The rearrangement links TRBV5-1 to TRBJ2-7, with no clear D. Between the trimmed V and J ends, which lost 5 bases and 3 bases, there was a span of 21 bases. Germline V gene data show CDR1 as SGHRS and CDR2 as YFSETQ. The CDR3 has 16 residues. The CDR3 DNA reads as TGCGCCAGCAGTGACGTTAAGGCAGGCCCTGGCTACGAGCAGTACTTC. Translation: CASSDVKAGPGYEQYF.

Details on this clone: This specimen includes other DNA sequences encoding the same CDR3. This chain joins TRBV12-3 or TRBV12-4 and TRBJ1-6; D perhaps matches TRBD1 (5 bases). CDR3 length: 13 amino acids. The V end lost 1 base, the J end lost 10 bases, and 8 bases lay between the germline ends. CDR3 bases: TGTGCCAGCAGTTTAGGCGGGGGATCACCCCTCCACTTT. Protein product: CASSLGGGSPLHF.

V gene TRBV2 combines with J gene TRBJ1-1; D is possibly TRBD1 (5 bases). Germline loops: CDR1 SNHLY, CDR2 FYNNEI. V lost 0 bases and J lost 4, with 9 bases in between. The CDR3 runs to 14 residues. The CDR3 sequence: CASSEARGGTEAFF. As DNA, the CDR3 is TGTGCCAGCAGTGAAGCGCGGGGGGGCACTGAAGCTTTCTTT.

This chain uses TRBV7-6 with TRBJ2-3, with 10 bases lining up with TRBD1. The CDR3 consists of 20 residues. CDR1 is SGHVS, CDR2 FNYEAQ, per germline. Germline trimming cut 5 bases from V and 1 base from J; bases unmatched to any gene: 18. For the CDR3, the DNA is TGTGCCAGCAGCCCGGCGGGAGGACAGGGGGGGGAACATCGCACAGATACGCAGTATTTT. Translation gives CASSPAGGQGGEHRTDTQYF.

This chain joins TRBV25-1 and TRBJ1-2, with D perhaps TRBD1 (6 bases). Per germline, CDR1 MGHDK and CDR2 SYGVNS. The CDR3 consists of 15 residues. Trimming removed 2 bases at V and 7 bases at J, with 17 bases between. In DNA form, the CDR3 reads TGTGCCAGCAGTGAACCCGCGGGGGGCCTAGTTGGCTACACCTTC. Translating it yields CASSEPAGGLVGYTF.

This clone came up once. This chain links TRBV5-1 with TRBJ2-2, with a possible D match to TRBD1 (6 bases). This CDR3 has 16 amino acids. Trimming pared 4 bases from V and 1 base from J, leaving 14 bases between. Germline assignment: CDR1 SGHRS and CDR2 YFSETQ. CDR3: CASSPGPRGNTGELFF. The CDR3 DNA is TGCGCCAGCAGCCCGGGCCCCAGGGGGAACACCGGGGAGCTGTTTTTT.

The rearrangement uses TRBV24-1 and TRBJ1-4; D is unresolved. Trimming removed 3 bases at V and 8 bases at J, with 15 bases between. The CDR3 is 15 amino acids. CDR1 is KGHDR, CDR2 SFDVKD, per germline. The CDR3 nucleotides are TGTGCCACCAGTGATCCTGGCACCGCGGGAGAAAAACTGTTTTTT. Translation: CATSDPGTAGEKLFF.

CDR3: CASRGFSGTDYSPLHF. The DNA of the CDR3 is TGTGCCAGCAGGGGGTTCTCCGGGACAGATTATTCACCCCTCCACTTT. V gene TRBV7-2 combines with J gene TRBJ1-6, with 7 nucleotides matching TRBD1. With V trimmed by 6 bases and J by 8 bases, 13 bases remained unmatched. Germline assignment: CDR1 SGHTA and CDR2 FQGNSA. This CDR3 contains 16 residues.

The rearrangement links TRBV6-2 or TRBV6-3 to TRBJ2-1, with 9 bases aligning to TRBD2. Germline lookup yields CDR1 MNHEY and CDR2 SVGEGT. This CDR3 is built from 16 residues. J lost 3 bases, V lost 2 bases, and 5 bases had no gene match. CDR3 protein: CASSYGLAGNYNEQFF. The CDR3 nucleotides are TGTGCCAGCAGTTACGGGCTAGCGGGGAACTACAATGAGCAGTTCTTC.

This chain links TRBV19 with TRBJ1-2; 8 bases map to TRBD1. CDR3 length: 13 amino acids. Germline CDR1 is LNHDA and CDR2 is SQIVND (reference sequence). V was pared by 3 bases and J by 6 bases, with 3 bases of the junction left unmatched. This CDR3 is CASSIRGRDGYTF. CDR3 in DNA: TGTGCCAGTAGTATCAGGGGGCGGGATGGCTACACCTTC.

The genes are TRBV6-5 and TRBJ2-1; 9 bases align to TRBD2. Looked up from germline, CDR1 is MNHEY and CDR2 is SVGAGI. There are 13 residues in the CDR3. The J segment lost 3 bases and the V segment lost 9 bases, leaving 3 bases of the junction unmatched. The CDR3 nucleotides read TGTGCCAGTAGCGGGAGATTCTACAATGAGCAGTTCTTC. Its protein is CASSGRFYNEQFF.

The gene calls are TRBV19 and TRBJ2-7; D is perhaps TRBD1 (6 bases). Trimming removed 4 bases from V and 2 bases from J, with 12 bases in between. The CDR3 is made up of 14 amino acids. Germline V gene lookup returns CDR1 LNHDA and CDR2 SQIVND (reference sequence). CDR3 DNA: TGTGCCAGTAGTAGGATCACAGGGACCTACGAGCAGTACTTC. It yields the protein CASSRITGTYEQYF. Full variable domain (outside the CDR3, taken from reference TRBV19 and TRBJ2-7): DGGITQSPKYLFRKEGQNVTLSCEQNLNHDAMYWYRQDPGQGLRLIYYSQIVNDFQKGDIAEGYSVSREKKESFPLTVTSAQKNPTAFYLCASSRITGTYEQYFGPGTRLTVT.

V is TRBV11-3 and J is TRBJ2-1; 8 bases align to TRBD2. Trimming removed 2 bases from V and 10 bases from J; junction bases left unmatched: 7. Germline V gene lookup returns CDR1 SGHNT and CDR2 YENEEA. This CDR3 has 14 residues. The CDR3 DNA follows: TGTGCCAGCAGCTTAAGTCGGGGGGGCCGGGAGCAGTTCTTC. Translation gives CASSLSRGGREQFF.

This clone was counted a single time. The V call is TRBV5-1, the J call TRBJ2-7, with 8 bases lining up with TRBD1. Looked up from germline, CDR1 is SGHRS and CDR2 is YFSETQ. V was pared by 2 bases and J by 7 bases, with 8 bases of the junction left unmatched. The CDR3 is made up of 14 amino acids. CDR3 residues: CASSFGQGTGEQYF. Here the CDR3 DNA reads TGCGCCAGCAGCTTCGGACAGGGAACGGGAGAGCAGTACTTC.

The rearrangement joins TRBV6-5 to TRBJ2-5; 7 bases are shared with TRBD1. The germline V gene has CDR1 MNHEY and CDR2 SVGAGI. The CDR3 extends over 15 amino acids. J gave up 4 bases and V 1 base, and 6 bases lay outside the gene matches. The CDR3 DNA reads TGTGCCAGCAGTTACTGGACAGGTCGGGGAGAGACCCAGTACTTC. This encodes CASSYWTGRGETQYF.

The V gene is TRBV5-1, the J gene TRBJ2-5, with 9 bases fitting TRBD2. The CDR3 contains 14 residues. Germline V gives CDR1 SGHRS, CDR2 YFSETQ. With V trimmed by 4 bases and J by 2 bases, 3 bases remained unmatched. In nucleotides, the CDR3 is TGCGCCAGCAGCCTGACTAGCGGACAAGAGACCCAGTACTTC. Translation gives CASSLTSGQETQYF.

This rearrangement joins TRBV28 to TRBJ1-2; possibly TRBD1 for D (6 bases). Trimming took 9 bases from V and 4 from J, leaving 12 bases between them. Per the germline V gene, CDR1 is MDHEN and CDR2 is SYDVKM. The CDR3 consists of 12 residues. In DNA form, the CDR3 reads TGTGCCAGTCAACAGGGAGTCTATGGCTACACCTTC. Amino acids: CASQQGVYGYTF.

V usage is TRBV6-5 and J usage is TRBJ1-5; D may be TRBD1 (5 bases). Trimming pared 6 bases from V and 1 base from J, leaving 13 bases between. The CDR3 is made up of 15 amino acids. The V gene's germline CDR1 is MNHEY and CDR2 SVGAGI. CDR3 in DNA: TGTGCCAGCAGGCGGGCGGGGGACAGCAATCAGCCCCAGCATTTT. Its protein product is CASRRAGDSNQPQHF.